The clone carrying this T cell receptor (beta chain) was seen once. As handled by the study authors: Amplification from reference gene primers served as the basis for estimated nucleated cell counts. Produced via immunoSEQ multiplex PCR; TCRdb's table is partial and in-frame only. That table is the source of V, J and clone size, and D and trimming were worked out from the DNA. The table records 90,000 to 130,000 clones, about 90% of them present only once. This specimen comes from a study of blood T cell repertoires in COVID-19. Study-wide background: From the United States, Italy and Spain came samples of acute and convalescent COVID-19. PBMCs, B-cell-depleted T cells, or T cells provided the cDNA or gDNA that made up the material.

Germline V lookup: CDR1 SQVTM, CDR2 ANQGSEA. J was trimmed by 3 bases and V by 4 bases; bases with no gene match: 4. CDR3 length: 13 residues. This rearrangement joins TRBV29-1 to TRBJ2-7; TRBD1 agrees at 9 bases. The receptor comes from a human donor in a cohort sampled during active COVID-19. Sequences were obtained from peripheral blood. The CDR3 reads CSVVGTGNYEQYF. The CDR3, as DNA: TGCAGCGTTGTCGGGACAGGGAACTACGAGCAGTACTTC.